These 22 T cell receptor beta chains came from one sample sequenced in a study of T-cell reconstitution after alpha-beta-depleted transplantation in children. Unique molecular identifiers were used in preparing the TCRbeta library. TCRdb recomputed calls from the PCR reads with MiXCR, one row per CDR3 protein. This sample has approximately 150,000 distinct CDR3 sequences, with 8.8% found just once. This sample comprised PBMCs, mostly from graft donor cells, obtained 180 days after TCRalphabeta/CD19-depleted stem cell transplant. The receptors originated from a female patient aged 2-10 years who had a stem cell transplant for congenital amegakaryocytic thrombocytopenia, so the T cells may come from the graft donor.

V and J are TRBV7-2 and TRBJ2-2; 9 nucleotides agree with TRBD2. Germline V gene sequence: CDR1 SGHTA, CDR2 FQGNSA. V lost 5 bases to trimming and J lost 7 bases; unmatched junction nucleotides: 5. There are 14 residues in the CDR3. The CDR3 nucleotides read TGTGCCAGCAGCCGTAGCGGGAGAATCGGGGAGCTGTTTTTT. This encodes CASSRSGRIGELFF.

This clonotype was found many times. This chain connects TRBV5-1 to TRBJ2-3; D gene unclear. From germline, CDR1 is SGHRS and CDR2 YFSETQ. The CDR3 consists of 13 residues. The V and J ends lost 3 bases and 3 bases respectively, with 8 bases between them. The CDR3 DNA follows: TGCGCCAGCAGCTCACCCGTTACAGATACGCAGTATTTT. It specifies CASSSPVTDTQYF.

In its sample, this clonotype was seen many times. The chain combines TRBV11-2 with TRBJ2-1, with unresolved D. Germline assignment: CDR1 SGHAT and CDR2 FQNNGV. Deletions cut 4 bases from V and 0 bases from J, with 13 bases between. The CDR3 length is 16 residues. CDR3 sequence: CASSSLRGGSYNEQFF. DNA for the CDR3: TGTGCCAGCAGCTCCCTTCGTGGCGGCTCCTACAATGAGCAGTTCTTC.

At least ten counts were recorded for this clonotype. The rearrangement uses TRBV10-3 and TRBJ2-1; the match to TRBD2 covers 7 bases. Germline V gene lookup returns CDR1 ENHRY and CDR2 SYGVKD. The CDR3 is made up of 15 amino acids. With 6 bases clipped from V and 5 bases from J, the junction kept 10 bases outside the gene matches. CDR3 loop: CAIRGLERGHNEQFF. The CDR3 DNA reads TGTGCCATCAGGGGGTTGGAGCGGGGCCACAATGAGCAGTTCTTC.

This clonotype was counted ten times or more. This sequence joins TRBV27 and TRBJ1-1, with a tentative D call TRBD1 (5 bases). V was pared by 6 bases and J by 5 bases, with 16 bases between. Germline V gene lookup returns CDR1 MNHEY and CDR2 SMNVEV (reference sequence). This CDR3 comprises 14 residues. The CDR3 spells CASSYRGAWTEAFF. Here the CDR3 DNA reads TGTGCCAGCAGCTACCGAGGGGCGTGGACTGAAGCTTTCTTT.

This CDR3 is CASSQVAGTGSTDTQYF. CDR3 in DNA: TGCGCCAGCAGCCAAGTTGCCGGGACAGGGAGCACAGATACGCAGTATTTT. V gene TRBV4-3 combines with J gene TRBJ2-3; 9 positions agree with TRBD1. With 1 base clipped from V and 0 bases from J, the junction kept 5 bases outside the gene matches. The CDR3 spans 17 residues. The germline V gene encodes CDR1 LGHNA and CDR2 YSLEER.

This clonotype was seen repeatedly, ten times or more. The genes are TRBV29-1 and TRBJ2-2; tentative D call: TRBD2 (6 bases). Trimming cost V 6 bases and J 3 bases, with 8 bases left between them. Germline CDR1 SQVTM, CDR2 ANQGSEA. CDR3 size: 12 residues. CDR3 loop: CSVVADTGELFF. In nucleotides, the CDR3 is TGCAGCGTGGTAGCGGACACCGGGGAGCTGTTTTTT.

The sample holds many counts of this clonotype. V gene TRBV12-3 or TRBV12-4 combines with J gene TRBJ2-4; D might be TRBD1 or TRBD2, each matching 5 bases. V was cut by 5 bases and J by 0 bases, with 14 bases left in between. The CDR3 spans 16 residues. The CDR3 DNA reads TGTGCCAGCAGTCCTCCTGAGGGGTTAGCCAAAAACATTCAGTACTTC. Its translation is CASSPPEGLAKNIQYF.

With respect to this clonotype: Sequence at one end of the junction differs from germline and may be a read error. This rearrangement joins TRBV3-1 to TRBJ2-4; D is possibly TRBD1 or TRBD2 (5 bases each). The CDR3 runs 17 residues. The germline CDR1 and CDR2 sequences are LGHDT and YNNKEL (reference sequence). CDR3 loop: CATSQGIRGPIKNIQYF. DNA of the CDR3: TGTGCCACCAGCCAAGGTATACGGGGACCGATCAAAAACATTCAGTACTTC.

This clonotype was picked up many times. J is TRBJ1-6 and V is TRBV7-2; 9 bases fit TRBD1. This CDR3 comprises 16 residues. V lost 5 bases to trimming and J lost 7 bases; unmatched junction nucleotides: 9. Germline V CDR1 and CDR2: SGHTA, FQGNSA. CDR3 loop: CASSRRPGQGNSPLHF. The CDR3 DNA reads TGTGCCAGCAGCCGTCGCCCGGGACAGGGAAATTCACCCCTCCACTTT. Filled out from reference TRBV7-2 and TRBJ1-6, the complete variable domain reads GAGVSQSPSNKVTEKGKDVELRCDPISGHTALYWYRQSLGQGLEFLIYFQGNSAPDKSGLPSDRFSAERTGGSVSTLTIQRTQQEDSAVYLCASSRRPGQGNSPLHFGNGTRLTVT.

This clonotype was detected ten times or more. The chain employs TRBV3-1 and TRBJ2-7, with D unresolved. From germline, CDR1 is LGHDT and CDR2 YNNKEL (reference sequence). V gave up 0 bases and J gave up 3 bases, with 12 bases separating them. This CDR3 comprises 15 residues. The CDR3 sequence is CASSQDMGSGYEQYF. CDR3 nucleotides: TGTGCCAGCAGCCAAGATATGGGTTCGGGCTACGAGCAGTACTTC.

In this sample, this clonotype turned up many times. V is TRBV7-8 and J is TRBJ2-1; D might be TRBD2 (5 bases). V lost 4 bases and J lost 0, with 16 bases in between. CDR3 length: 17 residues. Per germline, CDR1 SGHVS and CDR2 FQNEAQ. This CDR3 reads CASSSRAGRTSYNEQFF. The CDR3 DNA is TGTGCCAGCAGCTCGAGGGCTGGGCGGACCTCCTACAATGAGCAGTTCTTC.

This clonotype has ten or more counts. This chain uses TRBV7-6 with TRBJ2-1, with 7 bases identical to TRBD2. The CDR3 is 14 residues long. V was clipped by 2 bases and J by 2 bases; unmatched bases: 0. From germline, CDR1 is SGHVS and CDR2 FNYEAQ. The CDR3 region is CASSLLAAYNEQFF. CDR3 DNA sequence: TGTGCCAGCAGCTTACTAGCGGCCTACAATGAGCAGTTCTTC.

A few counts support this clonotype. CDR3 nucleotide sequence: TGTGCCAGCTCACGGGACTCCCAGAGCGATACGCAGTATTTT. It yields the protein CASSRDSQSDTQYF. The chain recombines TRBV18 with TRBJ2-3; a weak D match, TRBD2 (6 bases). V was shortened by 4 bases and J by 6 bases, with 14 bases between the two germline ends. CDR3 length: 14 residues. Germline V gene data show CDR1 as KGHSH and CDR2 as LQKENI.

The sample holds many counts of this clonotype. V is TRBV28 and J is TRBJ1-4; D unclear. The CDR3 is 14 residues long. Trimming removed 4 bases from V and 8 bases from J, with 14 bases in between. CDR1 is MDHEN, CDR2 SYDVKM, per germline. CDR3 amino acids: CASSWRVSREKLFF. The CDR3 bases are TGTGCCAGCAGTTGGAGGGTATCAAGAGAAAAACTGTTTTTT.

V gene TRBV6-5 combines with J gene TRBJ1-2; the D gene is possibly TRBD1 (5 bases). This CDR3 is built from 11 residues. V shed 8 bases and J shed 7 bases, with 11 bases lying between them. Per germline, CDR1 MNHEY and CDR2 SVGAGI. This CDR3 is CASGRGRGYTF. CDR3 coding DNA: TGTGCCAGCGGCCGGGGACGTGGCTACACCTTC.

The gene calls are TRBV11-2 and TRBJ1-4; D gene unclear. Germline V gene data show CDR1 as SGHAT and CDR2 as FQNNGV. Trimming left V 2 bases short and J 8 bases short, with 15 bases between. The CDR3 has 15 amino acids. CDR3 amino acids: CASSLKPIHGEKLFF. The CDR3, as DNA: TGTGCCAGCAGCTTAAAACCAATCCACGGGGAAAAACTGTTTTTT.

Here the CDR3 reads CGWGQMNTEAFF. The CDR3 bases are TGTGGTTGGGGCCAGATGAACACTGAAGCTTTCTTT. The chain is built from TRBV30 and TRBJ1-1; maybe TRBD1 (5 bases). The CDR3 is 12 amino acids. Germline V gene lookup returns CDR1 GTSNPN and CDR2 SVGIG (reference sequence).

This clonotype was observed at least ten times. The chain uses TRBV5-1 and TRBJ2-2; 7 bases agree with TRBD1. The V gene's germline CDR1 is SGHRS and CDR2 YFSETQ. This CDR3 is 14 amino acids long. J lost 5 bases, V lost 5 bases, and 6 bases had no gene match. Here the CDR3 DNA reads TGCGCCAGCAGGGCCGGGACAGCGACCGGGGAGCTGTTTTTT. It is translated as CASRAGTATGELFF.

This clonotype was seen repeatedly, ten times or more. CDR3 coding DNA: TGTGCCAGCAGCAGCAGAACCGGGACAGGGGGCCGTCAGCCCCAGCATTTT. Translated, it gives CASSSRTGTGGRQPQHF. This chain uses TRBV5-6 with TRBJ1-5, with TRBD1 identical over 12 bases. Per the germline V gene, CDR1 is SGHDT and CDR2 is YYEEEE. CDR3 length equals 17 residues. V trimming: 4 bases; J trimming: 6 bases; junction bases outside the gene matches: 11.

This clonotype was seen more than once but under ten times. The V gene is TRBV20-1, the J gene TRBJ1-6; D gene unclear. The CDR3 length is 13 residues. CDR1 is DFQATT, CDR2 SNEGSKA, per germline (reference sequence). The germline V and J ends were trimmed by 1 base and 8 bases, with 9 bases remaining between them. CDR3: CSARGRRDSPLHF. CDR3 coding DNA: TGCAGTGCTAGAGGGAGGAGGGATTCACCCCTCCACTTT.

This clonotype was seen repeatedly, ten times or more. The gene calls are TRBV9 and TRBJ2-3; D uncertain. The CDR3 spans 14 residues. Trimming cost V 4 bases and J 1 base, with 10 bases left between them. Germline V gene lookup returns CDR1 SGDLS and CDR2 YYNGEE. CDR3 region: CASSIRTRTDTQYF. The CDR3, as DNA: TGTGCCAGCAGCATTCGTACTCGCACAGATACGCAGTATTTT.